This T cell receptor beta chain was captured by sequencing in a study of T cell responses to AZD1222 COVID-19 vaccine. Assay: immunoSEQ multiplex PCR; the TCRdb copy retains only in-frame clones and omits some. The sample shows about 94,000 clones, around nine tenths of them seen only once. This clone was seen once. From germline, CDR1 is MNHEY and CDR2 SVGAGI. This CDR3 is 15 amino acids long. Trimming cost V 6 bases and J 6 bases; bases outside gene matches: 10. The material sequenced was peripheral blood, taken 28 days after the second AZD1222 dose. V and J are TRBV6-5 and TRBJ2-1, with 8 bases aligning to TRBD1. The receptor's source is an adult who received the AZD1222 COVID-19 vaccine. The CDR3 reads CASRLGQAPGNEQFF. CDR3 nucleotides: TGTGCCAGCAGGCTGGGACAGGCCCCCGGCAATGAGCAGTTCTTC.